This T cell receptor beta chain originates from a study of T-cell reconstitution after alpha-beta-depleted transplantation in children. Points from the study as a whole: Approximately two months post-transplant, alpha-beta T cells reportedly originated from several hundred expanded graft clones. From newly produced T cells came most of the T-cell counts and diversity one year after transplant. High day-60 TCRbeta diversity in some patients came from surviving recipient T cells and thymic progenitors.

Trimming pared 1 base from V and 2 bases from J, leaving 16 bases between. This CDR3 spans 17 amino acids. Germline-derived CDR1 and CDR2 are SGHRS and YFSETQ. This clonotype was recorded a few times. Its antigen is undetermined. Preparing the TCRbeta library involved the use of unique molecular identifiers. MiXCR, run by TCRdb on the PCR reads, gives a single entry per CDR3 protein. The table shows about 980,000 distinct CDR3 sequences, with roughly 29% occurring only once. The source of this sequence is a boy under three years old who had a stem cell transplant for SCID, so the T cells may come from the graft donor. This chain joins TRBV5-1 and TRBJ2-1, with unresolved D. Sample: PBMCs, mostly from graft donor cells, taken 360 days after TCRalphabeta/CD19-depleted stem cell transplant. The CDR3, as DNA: TGCGCCAGCAGCTTGAACTCGGCGCTCTGGCCCTACAATGAGCAGTTCTTC. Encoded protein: CASSLNSALWPYNEQFF.